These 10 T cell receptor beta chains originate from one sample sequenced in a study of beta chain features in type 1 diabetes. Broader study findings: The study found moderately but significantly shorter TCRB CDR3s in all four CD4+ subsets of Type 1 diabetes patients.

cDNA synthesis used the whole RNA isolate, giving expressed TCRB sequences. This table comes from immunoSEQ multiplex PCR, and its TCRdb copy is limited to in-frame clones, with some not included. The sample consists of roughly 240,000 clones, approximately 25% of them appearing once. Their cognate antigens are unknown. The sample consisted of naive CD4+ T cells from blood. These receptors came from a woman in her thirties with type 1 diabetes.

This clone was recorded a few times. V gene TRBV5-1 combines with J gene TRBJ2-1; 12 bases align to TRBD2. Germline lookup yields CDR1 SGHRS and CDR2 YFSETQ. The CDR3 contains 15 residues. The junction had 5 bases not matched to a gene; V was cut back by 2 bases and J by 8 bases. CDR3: CASSLRLAGADEQFF. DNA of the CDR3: TGCGCCAGCAGCTTACGACTAGCGGGAGCAGATGAGCAGTTCTTC.

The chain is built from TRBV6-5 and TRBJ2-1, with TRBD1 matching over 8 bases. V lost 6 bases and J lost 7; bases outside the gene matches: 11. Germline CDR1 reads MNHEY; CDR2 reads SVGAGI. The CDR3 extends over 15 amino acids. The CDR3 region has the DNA TGTGCCAGCAGCGAGGAGAGGACAGGGAGAAATGAGCAGTTCTTC. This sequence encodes CASSEERTGRNEQFF.

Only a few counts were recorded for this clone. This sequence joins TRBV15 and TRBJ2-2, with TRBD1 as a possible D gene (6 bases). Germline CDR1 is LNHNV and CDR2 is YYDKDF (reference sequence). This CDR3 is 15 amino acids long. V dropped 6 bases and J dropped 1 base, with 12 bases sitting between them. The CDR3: CATRAGAGNTGELFF. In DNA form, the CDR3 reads TGTGCCACCAGGGCAGGGGCAGGGAACACCGGGGAGCTGTTTTTT.

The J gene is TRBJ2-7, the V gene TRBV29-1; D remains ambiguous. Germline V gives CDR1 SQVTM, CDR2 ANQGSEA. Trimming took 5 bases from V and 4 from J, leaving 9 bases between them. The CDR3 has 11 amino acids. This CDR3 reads CSVTQVYEQYF. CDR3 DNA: TGCAGCGTTACCCAGGTTTACGAGCAGTACTTC.

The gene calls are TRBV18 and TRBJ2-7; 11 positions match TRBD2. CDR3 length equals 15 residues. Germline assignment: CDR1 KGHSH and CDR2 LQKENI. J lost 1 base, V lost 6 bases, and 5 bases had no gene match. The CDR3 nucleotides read TGTGCCAGCTCTAAGGCTAGCGGGAGGTCCTACGAGCAGTACTTC. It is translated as CASSKASGRSYEQYF.

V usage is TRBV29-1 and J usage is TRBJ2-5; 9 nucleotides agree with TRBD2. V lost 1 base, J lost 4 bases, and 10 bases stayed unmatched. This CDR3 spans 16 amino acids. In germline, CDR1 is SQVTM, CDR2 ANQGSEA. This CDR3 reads CSVEVAGVRAGETQYF. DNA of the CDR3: TGCAGCGTTGAAGTAGCGGGAGTGAGGGCGGGAGAGACCCAGTACTTC.

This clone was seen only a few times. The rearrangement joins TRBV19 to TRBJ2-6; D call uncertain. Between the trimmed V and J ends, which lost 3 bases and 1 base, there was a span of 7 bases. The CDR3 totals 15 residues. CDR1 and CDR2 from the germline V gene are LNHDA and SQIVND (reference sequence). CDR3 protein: CASSMLQSGANVLTF. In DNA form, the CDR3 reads TGTGCCAGTAGTATGTTACAGTCTGGGGCCAACGTCCTGACTTTC.

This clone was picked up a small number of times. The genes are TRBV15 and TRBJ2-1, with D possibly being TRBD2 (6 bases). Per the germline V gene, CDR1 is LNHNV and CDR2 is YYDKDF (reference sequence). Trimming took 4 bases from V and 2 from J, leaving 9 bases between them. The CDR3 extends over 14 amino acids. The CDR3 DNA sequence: TGTGCCACCAGCAACCCTAGCGCCTACAATGAGCAGTTCTTC. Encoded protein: CATSNPSAYNEQFF.

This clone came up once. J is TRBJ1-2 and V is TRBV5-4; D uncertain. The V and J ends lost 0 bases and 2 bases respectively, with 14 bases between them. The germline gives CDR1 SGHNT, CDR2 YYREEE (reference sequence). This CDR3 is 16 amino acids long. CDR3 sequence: CASSLGARELNYGYTF. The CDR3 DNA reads TGTGCCAGCAGCTTGGGGGCCCGGGAGCTGAACTATGGCTACACCTTC. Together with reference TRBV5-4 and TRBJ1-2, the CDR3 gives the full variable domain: ETGVTQSPTHLIKTRGQQVTLRCSSQSGHNTVSWYQQALGQGPQFIFQYYREEENGRGNFPPRFSGLQFPNYSSELNVNALELDDSALYLCASSLGARELNYGYTFGSGTRLTVV.

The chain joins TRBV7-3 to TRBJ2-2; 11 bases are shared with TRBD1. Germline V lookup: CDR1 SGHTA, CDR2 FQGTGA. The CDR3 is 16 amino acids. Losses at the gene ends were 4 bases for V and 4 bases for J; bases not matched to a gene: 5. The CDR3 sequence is CASSSPGTGGTGELFF. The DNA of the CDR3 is TGTGCCAGCAGCTCGCCCGGGACAGGGGGCACCGGGGAGCTGTTTTTT.